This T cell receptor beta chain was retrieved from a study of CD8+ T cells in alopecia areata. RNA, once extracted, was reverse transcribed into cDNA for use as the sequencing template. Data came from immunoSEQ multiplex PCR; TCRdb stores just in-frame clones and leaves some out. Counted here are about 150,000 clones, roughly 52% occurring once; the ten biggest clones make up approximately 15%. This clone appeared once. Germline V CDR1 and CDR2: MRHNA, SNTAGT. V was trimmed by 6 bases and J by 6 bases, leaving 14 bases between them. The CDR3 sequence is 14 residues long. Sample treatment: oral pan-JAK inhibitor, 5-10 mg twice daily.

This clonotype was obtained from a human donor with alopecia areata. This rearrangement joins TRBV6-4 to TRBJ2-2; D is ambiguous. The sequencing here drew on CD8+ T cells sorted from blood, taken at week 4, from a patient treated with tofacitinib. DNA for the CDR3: TGTGCCAGCAGCTTACGGGCGAGCGCCGGGGAGCTGTTTTTT. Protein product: CASSLRASAGELFF.